Each of the 30 T cell receptor beta chains below was sequenced from the same sample in a study of shared clonotypes between healthy human individuals. The data were produced by immunoSEQ multiplex PCR, yet TCRdb's version contains in-frame clones alone and is incomplete. The sample records around 650,000 clones, approximately 96% being singletons. CD45RO negativity and positive selection for CCR7 defined naive CD8 cells, a population that excluded terminally differentiated effector memory CD45RA+ cells. What was sequenced was naive CD8+ T cells sorted from blood. Receptors were obtained from a woman in her twenties or thirties in good health.

This clone was detected once. The genes are TRBV5-1 and TRBJ2-2; D unresolved. V lost 2 bases and J 4 bases, leaving 12 bases between the germline ends. The germline gives CDR1 SGHRS, CDR2 YFSETQ. This CDR3 is 15 amino acids long. CDR3 sequence: CASSLDRLFTGELFF. For the CDR3, the DNA is TGCGCCAGCAGCTTAGACCGATTATTCACCGGGGAGCTGTTTTTT. Drawing the rest from reference TRBV5-1 and TRBJ2-2, the complete variable domain is KAGVTQTPRYLIKTRGQQVTLSCSPISGHRSVSWYQQTPGQGLQFLFEYFSETQRNKGNFPGRFSGRQFSNSRSEMNVSTLELGDSALYLCASSLDRLFTGELFFGEGSRLTVL.

The rearrangement joins TRBV7-7 to TRBJ2-1; D is undetermined. Germline lookup yields CDR1 SSHAT and CDR2 FNYEAQ (reference sequence). The CDR3 covers 16 residues. Trimming took off 2 bases at V and 2 bases at J, with 13 bases between the two ends. The CDR3 nucleotides read TGTGCCAGCAGCTTATCCTGGGAAAAGGCCTACAATGAGCAGTTCTTC. It yields the protein CASSLSWEKAYNEQFF.

The chain is built from TRBV19 and TRBJ2-1; 10 bases line up with TRBD2. V shed 7 bases, J shed 6 bases, and the junction held 12 bases outside the gene matches. Germline V lookup: CDR1 LNHDA, CDR2 SQIVND (reference sequence). This CDR3 region has 16 residues. The CDR3 sequence: CASNPLDSGRTNEQFF. In DNA, the CDR3 is TGTGCCAGTAATCCCCTCGATAGCGGGAGGACCAATGAGCAGTTCTTC.

This chain links TRBV6-5 with TRBJ1-4, with 11 bases lining up with TRBD1. CDR3 length: 13 residues. Germline CDR1 is MNHEY and CDR2 is SVGAGI. V lost 10 bases to trimming and J lost 7 bases; unmatched junction nucleotides: 5. The CDR3 DNA sequence: TGTGCCACCGGGACAGGGGGAAGTGAAAAACTGTTTTTT. This encodes CATGTGGSEKLFF.

This sequence joins TRBV7-6 and TRBJ1-1; D is undetermined. The CDR3 totals 14 residues. Germline CDR1 reads SGHVS; CDR2 reads FNYEAQ. V gave up 5 bases and J gave up 6 bases, with 16 bases separating them. The CDR3 region has the DNA TGTGCCAGCAGCACCCGGAGAGTGGGTGCTGAAGCTTTCTTT. It encodes CASSTRRVGAEAFF. Filled out from reference TRBV7-6 and TRBJ1-1, the complete variable domain reads GAGVSQSPRYKVTKRGQDVALRCDPISGHVSLYWYRQALGQGPEFLTYFNYEAQQDKSGLPNDRFSAERPEGSISTLTIQRTEQRDSAMYRCASSTRRVGAEAFFGQGTRLTVV.

The J gene is TRBJ1-1, the V gene TRBV10-1, with D possibly TRBD1 on 6 matching bases. Germline lookup yields CDR1 WNHNN and CDR2 SYGVQD (reference sequence). The ends were cut back, 0 bases at V and 4 bases at J, with 12 bases in the middle. The CDR3 contains 15 residues. DNA of the CDR3: TGCGCCAGCAGTGAGTCGAAAGGGGGAATCACTGAAGCTTTCTTT. It yields the protein CASSESKGGITEAFF.

For this clone: The sample has other DNA sequences that encode this CDR3 too. The J gene is TRBJ2-6, the V gene TRBV28, with a possible D match to TRBD1 (5 bases). Trimming stripped 6 bases from V and 1 base from J, with 7 bases between. The CDR3 spans 14 residues. Germline-derived CDR1 and CDR2 are MDHEN and SYDVKM. The CDR3 here is CASRPGSGANVLTF. Here the CDR3 DNA reads TGTGCCAGCAGACCAGGGTCTGGGGCCAACGTCCTGACTTTC.

This clone has just one count. CDR3 nucleotides: TGTGCCAGCAGTGGGGACTTGTACGAGCAGTACTTC. It encodes CASSGDLYEQYF. The chain couples TRBV27 to TRBJ2-7; TRBD2 might be the D (6 bases). Germline lookup yields CDR1 MNHEY and CDR2 SMNVEV (reference sequence). The V gene lost 5 bases and the J gene lost 4 bases, with 9 bases spanning the gap. CDR3 length equals 12 residues.

The chain carries TRBV29-1 and TRBJ2-2; unclear D gene. V was shortened by 4 bases and J by 1 base, with 4 bases between the two germline ends. This CDR3 has 12 residues. CDR1 is SQVTM, CDR2 ANQGSEA, per germline. Here the CDR3 DNA reads TGCAGCGTTGGAGTGAACACCGGGGAGCTGTTTTTT. This gives the protein CSVGVNTGELFF.

The chain has TRBV7-3 and TRBJ2-2; D unclear. Per germline, CDR1 SGHTA and CDR2 FQGTGA. V was clipped by 4 bases and J by 6 bases, with 9 bases between them. The CDR3 has 13 amino acids. The CDR3 reads CASSYSGPGELFF. The CDR3, as DNA: TGTGCCAGCAGCTACTCTGGGCCCGGGGAGCTGTTTTTT.

The sample holds one count of this clone. The rearrangement links TRBV13 to TRBJ2-7, with 13 bases aligning to TRBD2. The V gene's germline CDR1 is PRHDT and CDR2 FYEKMQ (reference sequence). The CDR3 has 18 residues. V lost 4 bases, J lost 4 bases, and 13 bases stayed unmatched. The CDR3 DNA reads TGTGCCAGCAGCTCCGCGGGAGGACTAGCGGGAGTTAATTACGAGCAGTACTTC. Amino acid sequence: CASSSAGGLAGVNYEQYF.

The rearrangement joins TRBV6-1 to TRBJ1-5; D unclear. Germline CDR1 reads MNHNS; CDR2 reads SASEGT. The CDR3 consists of 15 residues. The V gene lost 2 bases and the J gene lost 0 bases, with 8 bases spanning the gap. The CDR3 DNA follows: TGTGCCAGCAGTGAACGTGCGAATAGCAATCAGCCCCAGCATTTT. Protein product: CASSERANSNQPQHF.

J is TRBJ2-3 and V is TRBV10-3; TRBD2 matches at 11 bases. Germline V CDR1 and CDR2: ENHRY, SYGVKD. V dropped 5 bases and J dropped 6; count of bases not matched to a gene: 7. The CDR3 extends over 15 amino acids. The CDR3 here is CAISRTSGPLDTQYF. Written as DNA, the CDR3 is TGTGCCATCAGTCGGACTAGCGGGCCCCTTGATACGCAGTATTTT.

The genes are TRBV4-1 and TRBJ2-3; 7 bases fit TRBD2. With V trimmed by 1 base and J by 3 bases, 7 bases remained unmatched. CDR1 is MGHRA, CDR2 YSYEKL, per germline. This CDR3 has 16 residues. The CDR3 bases are TGCGCCAGCAGCCAAGCTATGCGGGAGCGGACAGATACGCAGTATTTT. Encoded protein: CASSQAMRERTDTQYF.

This clone was seen a single time. Additional DNA sequences in this sample encode the identical CDR3. V is TRBV20-1 and J is TRBJ2-7, with D uncertain. Trimming left V 6 bases short and J 0 bases short, with 6 bases between. Per the germline V gene, CDR1 is DFQATT and CDR2 is SNEGSKA (reference sequence). The CDR3 consists of 11 residues. The CDR3 DNA follows: TGCAGTGCCCACAACTCCTACGAGCAGTACTTC. Translating it yields CSAHNSYEQYF.

CDR3 sequence reads: CASSQRSSGSLYEQYF. The CDR3 DNA follows: TGCGCCAGCAGCCAACGCTCTAGCGGAAGCCTCTACGAGCAGTACTTC. The chain joins TRBV4-1 to TRBJ2-7; 7 nucleotides agree with TRBD2. The ends lost 2 bases at V and 3 bases at J; junction bases unmatched: 10. Germline CDR1 is MGHRA and CDR2 is YSYEKL. The CDR3 totals 16 residues.

This clone was recorded once. The sample has other DNA sequences that encode this CDR3 too. The chain carries TRBV19 and TRBJ2-5; the D is unclear. Trimming removed 3 bases at V and 2 bases at J, with 1 base between. The V gene's germline CDR1 is LNHDA and CDR2 SQIVND (reference sequence). The CDR3 contains 11 residues. CDR3 sequence reads: CASSIQETQYF. The DNA for the CDR3 is TGTGCCAGTAGTATTCAAGAGACCCAGTACTTC.

V is TRBV6-6 and J is TRBJ1-1; D is possibly TRBD1 (5 bases). The ends were cut back, 0 bases at V and 3 bases at J, with 11 bases in the middle. There are 15 residues in the CDR3. Per germline, CDR1 MNHNY and CDR2 SVGAGI (reference sequence). The CDR3 sequence is CASSYSISRDTEAFF. The CDR3 bases are TGTGCCAGCAGTTACTCGATTAGCAGGGACACTGAAGCTTTCTTT.

The chain is built from TRBV28 and TRBJ1-3; D not resolved. The CDR3 runs 15 residues. Trimming removed 2 bases at V and 0 bases at J, with 8 bases between. Germline V lookup: CDR1 MDHEN, CDR2 SYDVKM. CDR3 region: CASSLGPSSGNTIYF. Written as DNA, the CDR3 is TGTGCCAGCAGTTTAGGACCAAGCTCTGGAAACACCATATATTTT.

The chain employs TRBV2 and TRBJ2-5; unclear D gene. Germline V gives CDR1 SNHLY, CDR2 FYNNEI. Trimming shortened V by 8 bases and J by 0 bases, and 10 bases separated the two germline ends. The CDR3 has 13 residues. This chain's CDR3 is CASLWAYQETQYF. For the CDR3, the DNA is TGTGCCAGCCTTTGGGCCTACCAAGAGACCCAGTACTTC.

The chain uses TRBV7-9 and TRBJ2-5; 12 bases fit TRBD2. The CDR3 loop spans 16 amino acids. J gave up 5 bases and V 1 base, and 5 bases lay outside the gene matches. Germline CDR1 SEHNR, CDR2 FQNEAQ (reference sequence). In DNA form, the CDR3 reads TGTGCCAGCAGCTTAGTTGCTAGCGGGAGGGGCGAGACCCAGTACTTC. It translates to CASSLVASGRGETQYF.

This chain's CDR3 is CASRGQGRLGANVLTF. In nucleotides, the CDR3 is TGTGCCAGCAGGGGACAGGGGAGGTTAGGGGCCAACGTCCTGACTTTC. The V call is TRBV27, the J call TRBJ2-6; 10 nucleotides line up with TRBD1. With V trimmed by 6 bases and J by 4 bases, 6 bases remained unmatched. CDR3 length: 16 amino acids. Germline V gene sequence: CDR1 MNHEY, CDR2 SMNVEV (reference sequence).

The chain combines TRBV2 with TRBJ2-1; 11 bases agree with TRBD2. This CDR3 is 14 amino acids long. V shed 1 base, J shed 12 bases, and the junction held 5 bases outside the gene matches. CDR1 is SNHLY and CDR2 is FYNNEI in the germline V gene. In DNA form, the CDR3 reads TGTGCCAGCAGTGAAGTAGCGGGAGGGCCCAGGCAGTTCTTC. Translated, it gives CASSEVAGGPRQFF.

This rearrangement joins TRBV5-5 to TRBJ2-7; TRBD1 agrees at 7 bases. V shed 4 bases, J shed 3 bases, and the junction held 4 bases outside the gene matches. CDR1 and CDR2 from the germline V gene are SGHKS and YYEKEE (reference sequence). This CDR3 region has 13 residues. In nucleotides, the CDR3 is TGTGCCAGCAGCCAGGGACAGCTCTACGAGCAGTACTTC. Its protein product is CASSQGQLYEQYF. The full variable domain, in which reference TRBV5-5 and TRBJ2-7 provide the parts outside the CDR3, is DAGVTQSPTHLIKTRGQQVTLRCSPISGHKSVSWYQQVLGQGPQFIFQYYEKEERGRGNFPDRFSARQFPNYSSELNVNALLLGDSALYLCASSQGQLYEQYFGPGTRLTVT.

This chain joins TRBV7-9 and TRBJ2-7; tentative D call: TRBD1 (5 bases). Germline V CDR1 and CDR2: SEHNR, FQNEAQ (reference sequence). V shed 5 bases and J shed 4 bases, with 15 bases lying between them. CDR3 length: 14 amino acids. The CDR3 is CASSLQDREYEQYF. Written as DNA, the CDR3 is TGTGCCAGCAGCCTACAGGACCGTGAGTACGAGCAGTACTTC.

CDR3 bases: TGTGCCAGCAGCTTAGTACTAGCGGGAGATTACCAAGAGACCCAGTACTTC. It is translated as CASSLVLAGDYQETQYF. The chain carries TRBV13 and TRBJ2-5; 11 bases are shared with TRBD2. The length of the CDR3 is 17 residues. Trimming removed 1 base from V and 0 bases from J; junction bases left unmatched: 4. From germline, CDR1 is PRHDT and CDR2 FYEKMQ (reference sequence).

J is TRBJ2-3 and V is TRBV7-2; D perhaps matches TRBD2 (5 bases). The V and J ends lost 5 bases and 10 bases respectively, with 13 bases between them. Germline V gives CDR1 SGHTA, CDR2 FQGNSA. The CDR3 extends over 12 amino acids. The CDR3 DNA reads as TGTGCCAGCAGCCCTTACGGGGAGCCGCAGTATTTT. The encoded protein is CASSPYGEPQYF.

The J gene is TRBJ1-1, the V gene TRBV4-1; D gene ambiguous. This CDR3 has 14 amino acids. With 1 base removed from V and 10 bases from J, the gap between germline ends came to 16 bases. The germline CDR1 and CDR2 sequences are MGHRA and YSYEKL. CDR3 amino acids: CASSQVGNLQGAFF. In DNA, the CDR3 is TGCGCCAGCAGCCAAGTCGGCAACCTACAAGGAGCTTTCTTT.

DNA for the CDR3: TGTGCCAGCAGCGTAGGTACCACTGAGGGGGGACAGCAGTATTTT. As protein: CASSVGTTEGGQQYF. This chain uses TRBV9 with TRBJ2-3, with D perhaps being TRBD1 or TRBD2 (6 bases each). The germline V gene encodes CDR1 SGDLS and CDR2 YYNGEE. This CDR3 has 15 amino acids. The V end lost 0 bases, the J end lost 11 bases, and 19 bases lay between the germline ends.

This clone has a single count. The rearrangement joins TRBV28 to TRBJ1-5; perhaps TRBD1 as D (6 bases). Per germline, CDR1 MDHEN and CDR2 SYDVKM. The CDR3 is made up of 15 amino acids. Trimming stripped 5 bases from V and 9 bases from J, with 20 bases between. The DNA of the CDR3 is TGTGCCAGCAGTCCACTGGACAGTTCGAGGGGGCCCCAGCATTTT. Translated: CASSPLDSSRGPQHF.